This TCR beta chain was obtained from a study of cytomegalovirus exposure and HLA in healthy donors. Study-wide results and caveats: An analysis that came later showed most CMV-associated TCR beta chains appearing HLA-restricted. The study put some 150 TCR beta chains on its list as cytomegalovirus-associated.

The PCR made use of 60 Vbeta and 13 Jbeta primers. Original analysis: The count from a later analysis was 79 million or so unique TCR beta chains, roughly 11 million of them shared. Generated by immunoSEQ multiplex PCR, the TCRdb table keeps only in-frame clones and is missing some. The V and J calls and clone size are taken from that table; D and trimming were inferred from the DNA. This table has about 82,000 clones, just over 70% appearing once. A remark on this clone: The antigen is unknown.

The CDR3 contains 16 residues. With V trimmed by 0 bases and J by 3 bases, 4 bases remained unmatched. The V gene's germline CDR1 is LNHNV and CDR2 YYDKDF (reference sequence). Sequencing was carried out using PBMCs. This TCR derives from a man aged 55 to 69 in good health and CMV-seronegative. The chain employs TRBV15 and TRBJ2-3; 9 bases align to TRBD2. In nucleotides, the CDR3 is TGTGCCACCAGCAGAGATCAACTAGCGGGTACAGATACGCAGTATTTT. It translates to CATSRDQLAGTDTQYF.